These 6 T cell receptor beta chains originate from one sample sequenced in a study of blood T cell repertoires in COVID-19. Assay used: immunoSEQ multiplex PCR; TCRdb lists only in-frame clones, some missing. The sample carries hundreds of thousands of clones, approximately 86% recorded once. Input material: peripheral blood. The source is a man aged 40-50 years with acute or convalescent COVID-19.

This chain uses TRBV7-9 with TRBJ2-2; D not resolved. CDR3 length: 14 residues. Germline CDR1 is SEHNR and CDR2 is FQNEAQ (reference sequence). V was trimmed by 3 bases and J by 1 base, leaving 6 bases between them. The CDR3 region is CASSFRVNTGELFF. The CDR3 DNA reads as TGTGCCAGCAGCTTTCGTGTGAACACCGGGGAGCTGTTTTTT.

J is TRBJ2-1 and V is TRBV5-1; the D is unclear. V lost 7 bases and J lost 1, with 12 bases in between. CDR3 length equals 14 residues. Per germline, CDR1 SGHRS and CDR2 YFSETQ. For the CDR3, the DNA is TGCGCCAGCCAGGCGACGGATTCCTACAATGAGCAGTTCTTC. Translating it yields CASQATDSYNEQFF.

The rearrangement uses TRBV3-1 (or the pseudogene TRBV3-2) and TRBJ2-3; no firm D call. This CDR3 is built from 10 residues. Trimming pared 4 bases from V and 11 bases from J, leaving 7 bases between. Per germline, CDR1 LGHDT and CDR2 YNNKEL (reference sequence). The CDR3 sequence: CASSPTRQYF. The DNA for the CDR3 is TGTGCCAGCAGCCCTACGAGGCAGTATTTT.

In this sample, this clone turned up a few times. The chain carries TRBV6-2 or TRBV6-3 and TRBJ2-1; the match to TRBD2 covers 11 bases. CDR3 length: 18 residues. The germline V gene encodes CDR1 MNHEY and CDR2 SVGEGT. V was pared by 0 bases and J by 6 bases, with 10 bases of the junction left unmatched. CDR3 nucleotide sequence: TGTGCCAGCAGTTACTCGGCTAGCGGGGGGACCCACGCCAATGAGCAGTTCTTC. It specifies CASSYSASGGTHANEQFF.

V is TRBV11-2 and J is TRBJ2-2, with D tentatively TRBD2 (6 bases). This CDR3 is built from 15 residues. Between the trimmed V and J ends, which lost 1 base and 2 bases, there was a span of 8 bases. Germline CDR1 and CDR2: SGHAT and FQNNGV. For the CDR3, the DNA is TGTGCCAGCAGCTTAGTTAGCGGAAACACCGGGGAGCTGTTTTTT. Encoded protein: CASSLVSGNTGELFF.

V and J are TRBV7-8 and TRBJ1-5, with TRBD1 as a possible D gene (6 bases). Trimming took 2 bases from V and 7 from J, leaving 15 bases between them. Germline V CDR1 and CDR2: SGHVS, FQNEAQ. This CDR3 spans 15 amino acids. The CDR3 is CASSLFQGPSQPQHF. The CDR3 bases are TGTGCCAGCAGCTTATTCCAGGGGCCCTCACAGCCCCAGCATTTT.